This record covers a single T cell receptor (beta chain). Its specificity is not known. The germline V gene encodes CDR1 ENHRY and CDR2 SYGVKD. Trimming took 6 bases from V and 1 from J; bases not matched to a gene: 10. The CDR3 length is 17 residues. Data came from immunoSEQ multiplex PCR; TCRdb stores just in-frame clones and leaves some out. The sample has just under 100,000 clones; approximately 94% are singletons. This specimen belongs to a study of OX40 agonist ivuxolimab in advanced cancers. Study overall: An agonistic human IgG2 monoclonal antibody against OX40 (CD134) was given. Study-level points and caveats: Partial responders at 0.1-3.0 mg/kg showed near-lowest clonal expansion.

The sample here was CD4+ or CD8+ T cells sorted from blood, taken in a trial of the OX40 agonist ivuxolimab. The V call is TRBV10-3, the J call TRBJ2-3; 10 bases align to TRBD1. The sequence derives from an adult with an advanced solid tumor such as melanoma, head and neck, liver or kidney cancer. The DNA for the CDR3 is TGTGCCATCAGGCCTGACAGGGGGCCCCTTCGCACAGATACGCAGTATTTT. This gives the protein CAIRPDRGPLRTDTQYF.